This TCR beta chain comes out of a study of T-cell memory formation after mild COVID-19. Notes on the study in general: Some clones that responded were present in memory (sampled pre-infection), which suggests cross-reactive memory joined.

This clonotype was picked up many times. As yet, its antigen is unknown. TCRalpha and TCRbeta libraries used 5'RACE with constant-segment primers and UMIs. From the 5' RACE reads, TCRdb called clonotypes with MiXCR, one entry per CDR3 protein. Here the sample spans 200,000 to 250,000 distinct CDR3 sequences, 7.5% to 10% being singletons. V dropped 6 bases and J dropped 4 bases, with 9 bases sitting between them. This CDR3 has 12 amino acids. This chain uses TRBV12-3 or TRBV12-4 with TRBJ2-5; no definite D call. Sequenced material: PBMCs or a T cell subset sorted from them (not recorded which). This receptor was taken from a man younger than 35 who had mild COVID-19 (a few samples of this study predate the infection). Cell type and time point are not known. CDR3 in DNA: TGTGCCAGCAGCCCGGTCAGAGAGACCCAGTACTTC. Its protein is CASSPVRETQYF.